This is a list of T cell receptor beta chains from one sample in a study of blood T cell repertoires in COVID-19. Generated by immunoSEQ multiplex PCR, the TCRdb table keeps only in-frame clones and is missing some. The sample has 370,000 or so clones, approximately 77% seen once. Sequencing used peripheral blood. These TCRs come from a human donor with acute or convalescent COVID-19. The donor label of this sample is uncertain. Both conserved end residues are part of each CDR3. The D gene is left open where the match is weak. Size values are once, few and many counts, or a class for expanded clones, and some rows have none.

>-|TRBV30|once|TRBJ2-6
TGTGCCTGGAGTGTACTCCCTGGGGCCAACGTCCTGACTTTC
CAWSVLPGANVLTF
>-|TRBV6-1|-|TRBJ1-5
TGTGCCAGCAGTGAACCCGCGGGGGTAACGCCCCAGCATTTT
CASSEPAGVTPQHF
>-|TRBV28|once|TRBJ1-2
TGTGCCAGCAGTTTAAGAACAGGTGGAGAATACACCTTC
CASSLRTGGEYTF
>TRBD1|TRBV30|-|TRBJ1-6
TGTGCCTGGAGCGGACAGGGAGGTTCACCCCTCCACTTT
CAWSGQGGSPLHF
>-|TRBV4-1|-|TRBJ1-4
TGCGCCAGCAGCCAAGTAACGGCAGCGAATAATGAAAAACTGTTTTTT
CASSQVTAANNEKLFF
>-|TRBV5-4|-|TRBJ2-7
TGTGCCAGCAGCTTGTCCAGGGGAAGGGCCGAGCAGTACTTC
CASSLSRGRAEQYF
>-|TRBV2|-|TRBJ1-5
TGTGCCAGCAGTTCGACAGCCAATCAGCCCCAGCATTTT
CASSSTANQPQHF
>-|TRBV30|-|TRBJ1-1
TGTGCCTGGAGTGTATTTGGAGGGACTGAAGCTTTCTTT
CAWSVFGGTEAFF
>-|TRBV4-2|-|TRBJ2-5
TGTGCCAGCAGCCCTTGGGAGGAGGGCTCGGAGACCCAGTACTTC
CASSPWEEGSETQYF
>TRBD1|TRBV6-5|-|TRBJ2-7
TGTGCCAGCAGTCGGGACAGGGGGGCCTACGAGCAGTACTTC
CASSRDRGAYEQYF
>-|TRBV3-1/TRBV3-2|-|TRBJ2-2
TGTGCCAGCGAGAGGGCGGGGACGAACACCGGGGAGCTGTTTTTT
CASERAGTNTGELFF
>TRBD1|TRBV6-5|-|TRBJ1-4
TGTGCCAGCAGGGGACAGTTTCCTAATGAAAAACTGTTTTTT
CASRGQFPNEKLFF
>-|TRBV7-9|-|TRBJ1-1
TGTGCCAGCAGCCTCTTAAGAGGGTCGGGCACTGAAGCTTTCTTT
CASSLLRGSGTEAFF
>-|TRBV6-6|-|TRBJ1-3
TGTGCCAGCAGTTACCGAGGTGCTGGAAACACCATATATTTT
CASSYRGAGNTIYF
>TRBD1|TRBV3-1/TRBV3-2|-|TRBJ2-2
TGTGCCAGCATAGACAGGGGTCACACCGGGGAGCTGTTTTTT
CASIDRGHTGELFF
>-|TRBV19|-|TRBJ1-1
TGTGCCAGTAGTATAGATCAGGGGAACACTGAAGCTTTCTTT
CASSIDQGNTEAFF
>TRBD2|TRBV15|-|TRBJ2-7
TGTGCCACCAGCAGAGGGGGGGGGAGCTCCTACGAGCAGTACTTC
CATSRGGGSSYEQYF
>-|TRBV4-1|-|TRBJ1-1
TGCGCCAGCAGACAGGGAATGGGCACTGAAGCTTTCTTT
CASRQGMGTEAFF
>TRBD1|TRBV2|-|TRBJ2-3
TGTGCCAGCAGTGAAGACAGGGGGGTTAGCACAGATACGCAGTATTTT
CASSEDRGVSTDTQYF
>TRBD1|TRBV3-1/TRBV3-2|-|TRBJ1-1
TGTGCCAGCAGCCAGCGAAGGGGGCGAAGCGACTCGAACACTGAAGCTTTCTTT
CASSQRRGRSDSNTEAFF
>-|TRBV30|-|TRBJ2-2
TGTGCCTGGAGTGTACGAGGAGGCTTCACCGGGGAGCTGTTTTTT
CAWSVRGGFTGELFF
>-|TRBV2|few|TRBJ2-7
TGTGCCAGCAGTGACCGCTACGAGCAGTACTTC
CASSDRYEQYF
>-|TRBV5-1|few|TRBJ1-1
TGCGCCAGCAGCTTGGGGGTACGGGCTGAAGCTTTCTTT
CASSLGVRAEAFF
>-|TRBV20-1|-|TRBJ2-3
TGCAGTGCTCCTAAGATAGATACGCAGTATTTT
CSAPKIDTQYF
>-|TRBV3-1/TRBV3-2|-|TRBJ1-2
TGTGCCAGCGCGGGAGGGGGAAAAACAAGTGACTATGGCTACACCTTC
CASAGGGKTSDYGYTF
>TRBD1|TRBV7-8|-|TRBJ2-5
TGTGCCAGCAGCCTGGACAGGGGGATCCAGTACTTC
CASSLDRGIQYF
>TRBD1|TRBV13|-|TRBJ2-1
TGTGCCAGCAGAATGGGACAGGGGGTCAATGAGCAGTTCTTC
CASRMGQGVNEQFF
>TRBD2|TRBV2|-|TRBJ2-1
TGTGCCAGCAGCTACCTGAACAGCGGGGGGGGTAATGAGCAGTTCTTC
CASSYLNSGGGNEQFF
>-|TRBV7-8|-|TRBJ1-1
TGTGCCAGCAGCTCCGACAGAAAAAACACTGAAGCTTTCTTT
CASSSDRKNTEAFF
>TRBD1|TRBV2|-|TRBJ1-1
TGTGCCAGCAGGGCCCGACAGGGGCTGAACACTGAAGCTTTCTTT
CASRARQGLNTEAFF
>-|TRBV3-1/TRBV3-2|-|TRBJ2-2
TGTGCCAGCAGCCACATCCGGGACTCGAACACCGGGGAGCTGTTTTTT
CASSHIRDSNTGELFF
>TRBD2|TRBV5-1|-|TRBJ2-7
TGCGCCAGCAGCTTGGGCGGCGGGAGGGCCGACGGGTCCTACGAGCAGTACTTC
CASSLGGGRADGSYEQYF
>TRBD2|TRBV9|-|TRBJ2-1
TGTGCCAGCAGCTCCCGTAGCCGCCTAGCGGGAGTAGGAAATGAGCAGTTCTTC
CASSSRSRLAGVGNEQFF
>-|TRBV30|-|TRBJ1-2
TGTGCCTGGAGAAGGGGTGGCTACACCTTC
CAWRRGGYTF
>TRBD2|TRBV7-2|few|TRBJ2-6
TGTGCATGGAGGGGCGGGAGAGAGTCTGGGGCCAACGTCCTGACTTTC
CAWRGGRESGANVLTF
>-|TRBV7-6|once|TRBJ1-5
TGTGCCAGCAGCTTAGAAGCCTCAGACAGATGGGGTCAGCCCCAGCATTTT
CASSLEASDRWGQPQHF
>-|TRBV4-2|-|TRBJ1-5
TGTGCCAGCAGCCAAGATCTGAGACAGCCCCAGCATTTT
CASSQDLRQPQHF
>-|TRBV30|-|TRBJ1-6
TGTGCCTGGAGACTTAATAATTCACCCCTCCACTTT
CAWRLNNSPLHF
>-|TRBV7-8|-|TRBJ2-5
TGTGCCAGCAGCTTGGATCAGGTCCAAGAGACCCAGTACTTC
CASSLDQVQETQYF
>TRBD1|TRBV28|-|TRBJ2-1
TGTGCCAGCACAGGGGGCGGCAATACTAGGAGCTCCTACAATGAGCAGTTCTTC
CASTGGGNTRSSYNEQFF
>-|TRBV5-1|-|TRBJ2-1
TGCGCCAGCAGCCCACTCATCAGGAATGATGAGCAGTTCTTC
CASSPLIRNDEQFF